The 21 T cell receptor beta chains listed next were all sequenced from one sample in a study of naive and memory T cell subsets (dated by TCRdb to the late 2010s). Preparation of the library involved UMI-ligation and nested PCR. Sequenced using an Illumina MiSeq. To cover both TRBC1 and TRBC2, the beta constant-region primer consisted of an equimolar mix of two oligonucleotides. The ligated cDNA went through four rounds of PCR with nested alpha and beta constant-region primers together with the SP2 primer. Using fastp trimming at Q25 and MiXCR clonotype assembly, TCRdb reanalyzed the public sequencing data and kept in-frame beta chains. Duplicate CDR3 protein sequences are folded into a single record with the most common DNA and genes. This sample has over 110,000 distinct CDR3 sequences in its table, and approximately 20% of those were observed once. About 0.57% of the sample is taken by the ten largest.

Overall study results and their limits: Naive repertoires, especially CD8, contained a few larger clonotypes, possibly memory cells re-expressing CD45RA.

These receptors have no identified antigens. The sequenced sample was naive CD8+ T cells from blood. The intended sense of this specimen's cell subset or site label: naive T cells, CD45RA high CD27+. These receptors were collected from a human donor in good health.

This clonotype turned up a few times. The chain employs TRBV11-1 and TRBJ1-2, with D unclear. Germline lookup yields CDR1 SGHAT and CDR2 FQDESV (reference sequence). This CDR3 has 12 residues. V lost 8 bases and J lost 2, with 9 bases in between. The CDR3 spells CASDRPNYGYTF. Written as DNA, the CDR3 is TGTGCCAGCGACCGACCCAACTATGGCTACACCTTC. The full variable domain, in which reference TRBV11-1 and TRBJ1-2 provide the parts outside the CDR3, is EAEVAQSPRYKITEKSQAVAFWCDPISGHATLYWYRQILGQGPELLVQFQDESVVDDSQLPKDRFSAERLKGVDSTLKIQPAELGDSAMYLCASDRPNYGYTFGSGTRLTVV.

This clonotype was recorded a few times. CDR3 sequence: CASSQEPSENQETQYF. Here the CDR3 DNA reads TGTGCCAGCAGCCAAGAGCCTAGCGAGAACCAAGAGACCCAGTACTTC. The chain employs TRBV3-1 and TRBJ2-5; a weak D match, TRBD2 (6 bases). CDR1 is LGHDT and CDR2 is YNNKEL in the germline V gene (reference sequence). Deletions cut 0 bases from V and 0 bases from J, with 11 bases between. There are 16 residues in the CDR3.

This chain uses TRBV3-1 with TRBJ1-1; D possibly corresponds to TRBD1 (5 bases). There are 17 residues in the CDR3. Trimming stripped 3 bases from V and 1 base from J, with 18 bases between. The germline V gene encodes CDR1 LGHDT and CDR2 YNNKEL (reference sequence). The CDR3 region is CASSQQTLMGRNTEAFF. The CDR3 nucleotides are TGTGCCAGCAGCCAGCAGACATTGATGGGACGGAACACTGAAGCTTTCTTT. Filled out from reference TRBV3-1 and TRBJ1-1, the complete variable domain reads DTAVSQTPKYLVTQMGNDKSIKCEQNLGHDTMYWYKQDSKKFLKIMFSYNNKELIINETVPNRFSPKSPDKAHLNLHINSLELGDSAVYFCASSQQTLMGRNTEAFFGQGTRLTVV.

The rearrangement uses TRBV11-2 and TRBJ2-3; unclear D gene. V lost 5 bases and J lost 3, with 6 bases in between. Germline V gene lookup returns CDR1 SGHAT and CDR2 FQNNGV. CDR3 length equals 12 residues. The CDR3 nucleotides read TGTGCCAGCAGCCCGGAAACAGATACGCAGTATTTT. This gives the protein CASSPETDTQYF. Complete variable domain (other parts from reference TRBV11-2 and TRBJ2-3): EAGVAQSPRYKIIEKRQSVAFWCNPISGHATLYWYQQILGQGPKLLIQFQNNGVVDDSQLPKDRFSAERLKGVDSTLKIQPAKLEDSAVYLCASSPETDTQYFGPGTRLTVL.

The chain combines TRBV7-9 with TRBJ2-1, with 10 bases identical to TRBD2. Per the germline V gene, CDR1 is SEHNR and CDR2 is FQNEAQ (reference sequence). The CDR3 totals 15 residues. V dropped 1 base and J dropped 7; count of bases not matched to a gene: 4. The DNA for the CDR3 is TGTGCCAGCAGCTTAGGAGCGGGAGGGAAAAATGAGCAGTTCTTC. This codes for CASSLGAGGKNEQFF. The full variable domain, in which reference TRBV7-9 and TRBJ2-1 provide the parts outside the CDR3, is DTGVSQNPRHKITKRGQNVTFRCDPISEHNRLYWYRQTLGQGPEFLTYFQNEAQLEKSRLLSDRFSAERPKGSFSTLEIQRTEQGDSAMYLCASSLGAGGKNEQFFGPGTRLTVL.

The sample holds a few counts of this clonotype. V and J are TRBV27 and TRBJ2-3; no reliable D call. The CDR3 spans 13 residues. Germline V gene sequence: CDR1 MNHEY, CDR2 SMNVEV (reference sequence). Trimming pared 1 base from V and 2 bases from J, leaving 4 bases between. CDR3 sequence (DNA): TGTGCCAGCAGTTTATTGCCCACAGATACGCAGTATTTT. This encodes CASSLLPTDTQYF.

The chain couples TRBV12-3 or TRBV12-4 to TRBJ1-2; 11 bases line up with TRBD1. This CDR3 spans 13 amino acids. After removal of 5 bases from V and 7 bases from J, the junction contained 3 bases not matched to a gene. CDR3 loop: CASSGGTGGGYTF. Here the CDR3 DNA reads TGTGCCAGCAGTGGGGGGACAGGGGGTGGCTACACCTTC.

The chain has TRBV27 and TRBJ2-1; D could derive from TRBD1 or TRBD2 (5 bases each). This CDR3 contains 11 residues. CDR1 MNHEY and CDR2 SMNVEV come from the germline V gene (reference sequence). Trimming stripped 5 bases from V and 14 bases from J, with 13 bases between. CDR3 sequence (DNA): TGTGCCAGCAGTCCCGGGTTGGGGGAGTTCTTC. The encoded protein is CASSPGLGEFF.

In this sample, this clonotype turned up many times. The gene calls are TRBV3-1 and TRBJ1-5; D uncertain. CDR1 and CDR2 from the germline V gene are LGHDT and YNNKEL (reference sequence). CDR3 size: 13 residues. V dropped 4 bases and J dropped 4 bases, with 8 bases sitting between them. CDR3 residues: CASSPLPNQPQHF. For the CDR3, the DNA is TGTGCCAGCAGCCCCCTTCCGAATCAGCCCCAGCATTTT.

The chain combines TRBV6-5 with TRBJ2-7; D unresolved. V lost 2 bases to trimming and J lost 3 bases, with 17 bases between them. This CDR3 has 16 amino acids. The germline V gene encodes CDR1 MNHEY and CDR2 SVGAGI. The CDR3 DNA reads TGTGCCAGCAGTTACGGCCCGAGTCTTGATGGCTACGAGCAGTACTTC. Protein sequence: CASSYGPSLDGYEQYF.

At least ten counts were recorded for this clonotype. The chain recombines TRBV7-9 with TRBJ1-1; no firm D call. Germline loops: CDR1 SEHNR, CDR2 FQNEAQ (reference sequence). This CDR3 is built from 14 residues. V dropped 1 base and J dropped 2 bases, with 8 bases sitting between them. CDR3 nucleotides: TGTGCCAGCAGCTTAGTTTTGGAAAACACTGAAGCTTTCTTT. Translated, it gives CASSLVLENTEAFF.

The V gene is TRBV28, the J gene TRBJ2-7; 7 bases match TRBD2. Trimming took 6 bases from V and 2 from J; bases not matched to a gene: 7. The CDR3 contains 14 residues. CDR1 and CDR2 (germline): MDHEN, SYDVKM. Written as DNA, the CDR3 is TGTGCCAGCAGGAACCCGACTAGCCCCTACGAGCAGTACTTC. Its protein product is CASRNPTSPYEQYF.

This clonotype was detected a few times. This chain uses TRBV9 with TRBJ1-4; maybe TRBD1 (5 bases). CDR1 is SGDLS and CDR2 is YYNGEE in the germline V gene. The CDR3 is 13 residues long. V was pared by 0 bases and J by 13 bases, with 13 bases between. The CDR3 here is CASSVGGESGLFF. The CDR3 nucleotides read TGTGCCAGCAGCGTAGGAGGGGAGTCCGGACTGTTTTTT.

The chain carries TRBV11-2 and TRBJ1-2, with TRBD1 matching 8 bases. The germline CDR1 and CDR2 sequences are SGHAT and FQNNGV. The CDR3 totals 13 residues. The trim removed 1 base at V and 8 bases at J, leaving 3 bases unmatched. DNA of the CDR3: TGTGCCAGCAGCTTAGTGGCAGGGGGCGGCTACACCTTC. It encodes CASSLVAGGGYTF.

Only a few counts were recorded for this clonotype. CDR3 protein: CASSWRGAYEQYF. CDR3 sequence (DNA): TGTGCCAGCAGTTGGCGGGGCGCCTACGAGCAGTACTTC. V is TRBV6-2 or TRBV6-3 and J is TRBJ2-7; tentatively, D is TRBD2 (6 bases). This CDR3 is built from 13 residues. V lost 4 bases to trimming and J lost 2 bases, with 9 bases between them. Looked up from germline, CDR1 is MNHEY and CDR2 is SVGEGT.

The CDR3 reads CASSLATSGSSYNEQFF. The CDR3 DNA reads as TGTGCCAGCAGTTTGGCGACTAGCGGGAGCTCCTACAATGAGCAGTTCTTC. The chain couples TRBV28 to TRBJ2-1, with 12 bases aligning to TRBD2. CDR3 length equals 17 residues. The J segment lost 0 bases and the V segment lost 3 bases, leaving 3 bases of the junction unmatched. Germline V lookup: CDR1 MDHEN, CDR2 SYDVKM.

V is TRBV28 and J is TRBJ2-3; 11 bases agree with TRBD2. Germline values: CDR1 MDHEN, CDR2 SYDVKM. The CDR3 runs 16 residues. V shed 4 bases and J 2 bases; nucleotides not matched to a gene: 5. CDR3 DNA: TGTGCCAGCAGTTCGACTAGCGGGACCACCACAGATACGCAGTATTTT. Residues: CASSSTSGTTTDTQYF. The variable domain in full, with the rest retrieved from reference TRBV28 and TRBJ2-3, is DVKVTQSSRYLVKRTGEKVFLECVQDMDHENMFWYRQDPGLGLRLIYFSYDVKMKEKGDIPEGYSVSREKKERFSLILESASTNQTSMYLCASSSTSGTTTDTQYFGPGTRLTVL.

The chain recombines TRBV27 with TRBJ2-1, with D possibly being TRBD1 (5 bases). Germline V CDR1 and CDR2: MNHEY, SMNVEV (reference sequence). The CDR3 extends over 14 amino acids. V gave up 2 bases and J gave up 6 bases, with 11 bases separating them. The CDR3 region has the DNA TGTGCCAGCAGTTTAAGGGGCCCCCCCAATGAGCAGTTCTTC. Its translation is CASSLRGPPNEQFF.

The chain is built from TRBV20-1 and TRBJ2-7; D unclear. The V gene's germline CDR1 is DFQATT and CDR2 SNEGSKA (reference sequence). CDR3 size: 13 residues. The germline V and J ends were trimmed by 3 bases and 2 bases, with 11 bases remaining between them. Written as DNA, the CDR3 is TGCAGTGCTAGGTGGGGAAAGGCCTACGAGCAGTACTTC. Protein sequence: CSARWGKAYEQYF.

This clonotype occurred a few times. The chain recombines TRBV14 with TRBJ2-1, with D possibly called TRBD1 or TRBD2 (5 bases each). CDR1 and CDR2 from the germline V gene are SGHDN and FVKESK. Trimming left V 1 base short and J 8 bases short, with 9 bases between. The length of the CDR3 is 13 residues. CDR3 sequence (DNA): TGTGCCAGCAGCCAAGCTGGGGGATATGAGCAGTTCTTC. Protein sequence: CASSQAGGYEQFF.

The chain links TRBV18 to TRBJ1-1, with unresolved D. Trimming stripped 0 bases from V and 2 bases from J, with 10 bases between. Germline assignment: CDR1 KGHSH and CDR2 LQKENI. This CDR3 has 15 amino acids. The CDR3 coding sequence is TGTGCCAGCTCACCACCGACGGGTTTTAACACTGAAGCTTTCTTT. Its protein is CASSPPTGFNTEAFF.